This passage covers 26 T cell receptor beta chains from one sample sequenced in a study of T-cell reconstitution after alpha-beta-depleted transplantation in children. Preparation of the TCRbeta library involved a method that used unique molecular identifiers. Each CDR3 protein is one row after TCRdb ran MiXCR on the PCR reads. The sample has a few hundred thousand distinct CDR3 sequences; roughly 21% are singletons. The sequences come from PBMCs, mostly from graft donor cells, collected 180 days after TCRalphabeta/CD19-depleted stem cell transplant. These receptors originate from a male patient between 10 and 17 years old who had a stem cell transplant for acute lymphoblastic leukemia, so the T cells may come from the graft donor.

This clonotype was seen only a few times. V gene TRBV5-1 combines with J gene TRBJ2-1, with D possibly TRBD2 on 7 matching bases. Trimming removed 4 bases from V and 8 bases from J, with 25 bases in between. The CDR3 length is 17 residues. CDR1 is SGHRS and CDR2 is YFSETQ in the germline V gene. CDR3 nucleotides: TGCGCCAGCAGCGGAGGGGGGGGACTACCCCTGGGTCATGAGCAGTTCTTC. Amino acid sequence: CASSGGGGLPLGHEQFF.

This chain connects TRBV6-2 or TRBV6-3 to TRBJ2-7; 8 nucleotides match TRBD1. The V gene end was trimmed by 8 bases and the J gene end by 5 bases; junction bases not matched to a gene: 11. This CDR3 contains 14 residues. Germline V gene lookup returns CDR1 MNHEY and CDR2 SVGEGT. CDR3: CASQSRQGLNEQYF. Here the CDR3 DNA reads TGTGCCAGCCAATCGAGACAGGGGCTCAACGAGCAGTACTTC.

The chain employs TRBV20-1 and TRBJ1-2; D not certain. With 0 bases removed from V and 3 bases from J, the gap between germline ends came to 14 bases. This CDR3 region has 15 residues. The V gene's germline CDR1 is DFQATT and CDR2 SNEGSKA (reference sequence). The CDR3 sequence: CSARDVRERYYGYTF. For the CDR3, the DNA is TGCAGTGCTAGAGATGTCCGGGAAAGATACTATGGCTACACCTTC.

The V call is TRBV7-3, the J call TRBJ2-2; 8 bases are a match to TRBD2. Germline CDR1 and CDR2: SGHTA and FQGTGA. The CDR3 spans 16 residues. V shed 2 bases and J 6 bases; nucleotides not matched to a gene: 8. The CDR3 spells CASSLWPSGLSGELFF. CDR3 coding DNA: TGTGCCAGCAGCTTATGGCCTAGCGGGCTCTCCGGGGAGCTGTTTTTT.

This rearrangement joins TRBV20-1 to TRBJ1-3; possible D gene TRBD1, 6 bases. V lost 0 bases, J lost 0 bases, and 9 bases lay in between. Per the germline V gene, CDR1 is DFQATT and CDR2 is SNEGSKA (reference sequence). This CDR3 has 15 residues. In DNA form, the CDR3 reads TGCAGTGCTAGAGAAAGGGGGTTCTCTGGAAACACCATATATTTT. Translating gives CSARERGFSGNTIYF.

The chain is built from TRBV6-1 and TRBJ1-4, with no clear D. Trimming stripped 6 bases from V and 6 bases from J, with 5 bases between. The CDR3 sequence is 11 residues long. Germline CDR1 reads MNHNS; CDR2 reads SASEGT. The CDR3 region is CASRADEKLFF. For the CDR3, the DNA is TGTGCCAGCAGAGCCGATGAAAAACTGTTTTTT.

J is TRBJ1-1 and V is TRBV3-1, with TRBD1 matching over 7 bases. After removal of 1 base from V and 1 base from J, the junction contained 6 bases not matched to a gene. The CDR3 is 16 residues long. Germline values: CDR1 LGHDT, CDR2 YNNKEL (reference sequence). CDR3 nucleotides: TGTGCCAGCAGCCAAGCTTTAAGACAGGGGAACACTGAAGCTTTCTTT. It encodes CASSQALRQGNTEAFF.

V gene TRBV7-2 combines with J gene TRBJ2-7; tentative D call: TRBD2 (6 bases). V lost 5 bases to trimming and J lost 4 bases, with 15 bases between them. CDR1 is SGHTA, CDR2 FQGNSA, per germline. The CDR3 contains 14 residues. CDR3 region: CASSPSRERYEQYF. The CDR3 nucleotides are TGTGCCAGCAGCCCGTCCCGGGAGAGGTACGAGCAGTACTTC.

The genes are TRBV3-1 and TRBJ2-3; D assignment may be TRBD1 or TRBD2 (5 bases each). CDR1 and CDR2 (germline): LGHDT, YNNKEL (reference sequence). Trimming shortened V by 0 bases and J by 6 bases, and 16 bases separated the two germline ends. The CDR3 length is 16 residues. The CDR3 region is CASSQEGVASPDTQYF. As DNA, the CDR3 is TGTGCCAGCAGCCAAGAAGGGGTAGCGAGCCCCGATACGCAGTATTTT.

This clonotype was counted between two and nine times. This chain joins TRBV5-1 and TRBJ2-1; 8 nucleotides align to TRBD2. J lost 8 bases, V lost 0 bases, and 10 bases had no gene match. The CDR3 totals 16 residues. Germline CDR1 SGHRS, CDR2 YFSETQ. Written as DNA, the CDR3 is TGCGCCAGCAGCTTGGTAGCGGGATCTACCACTTATGAGCAGTTCTTC. Its translation is CASSLVAGSTTYEQFF. Variable domain in full (rest from reference TRBV5-1 and TRBJ2-1): KAGVTQTPRYLIKTRGQQVTLSCSPISGHRSVSWYQQTPGQGLQFLFEYFSETQRNKGNFPGRFSGRQFSNSRSEMNVSTLELGDSALYLCASSLVAGSTTYEQFFGPGTRLTVL.

The chain joins TRBV5-6 to TRBJ1-1; a possible D gene is TRBD1 (6 bases). Between the trimmed V and J ends, which lost 4 bases and 7 bases, there was a span of 8 bases. CDR1 and CDR2 (germline): SGHDT, YYEEEE. CDR3 size: 11 residues. CDR3 DNA sequence: TGTGCCAGCAGCCGGGGGCGTGAAGCTTTCTTT. It yields the protein CASSRGREAFF.

The gene calls are TRBV5-1 and TRBJ2-1, with D perhaps TRBD1 (6 bases). CDR3 size: 13 residues. From germline, CDR1 is SGHRS and CDR2 YFSETQ. Trimming removed 5 bases from V and 5 bases from J, with 11 bases in between. The CDR3, as DNA: TGCGCCAGCAGGACTGGACAGAACAATGAGCAGTTCTTC. Translating it yields CASRTGQNNEQFF.

This clonotype was detected many times. The rearrangement links TRBV5-1 to TRBJ2-1, with D possibly matching TRBD2 (6 bases). CDR1 SGHRS and CDR2 YFSETQ come from the germline V gene. The CDR3 consists of 16 residues. Trimming took 5 bases from V and 2 from J, leaving 17 bases between them. The CDR3: CASREAGRVAYNEQFF. CDR3 nucleotides: TGCGCCAGCAGGGAAGCCGGGAGAGTCGCCTACAATGAGCAGTTCTTC.

The chain is built from TRBV11-2 and TRBJ2-1; weak D call: TRBD2 (6 bases). CDR1 and CDR2 from the germline V gene are SGHAT and FQNNGV. Deletions cut 3 bases from V and 9 bases from J, with 15 bases between. The CDR3 has 14 amino acids. CDR3 in amino acids: CASSLVAEHSEQFF. The DNA for the CDR3 is TGTGCCAGCAGCTTGGTAGCGGAGCACAGTGAGCAGTTCTTC.

This sequence joins TRBV2 and TRBJ2-1, with TRBD2 matching 13 bases. After removal of 1 base from V and 6 bases from J, the junction contained 0 bases not matched to a gene. Germline V CDR1 and CDR2: SNHLY, FYNNEI. The CDR3 spans 15 residues. The CDR3 sequence: CASSEGTSGSNEQFF. CDR3 coding DNA: TGTGCCAGCAGTGAAGGGACTAGCGGGAGCAATGAGCAGTTCTTC.

The V call is TRBV4-1, the J call TRBJ2-2; TRBD1 matches at 7 bases. Germline V gene lookup returns CDR1 MGHRA and CDR2 YSYEKL. This CDR3 spans 15 amino acids. V shed 3 bases and J 5 bases; nucleotides not matched to a gene: 6. The CDR3 region has the DNA TGCGCCAGCAGCCATCCAAGGGGGCAGACCGGGGAGCTGTTTTTT. Translating it yields CASSHPRGQTGELFF.

The chain combines TRBV5-1 with TRBJ2-5; D remains ambiguous. The germline V gene encodes CDR1 SGHRS and CDR2 YFSETQ. Trimming left V 2 bases short and J 4 bases short, with 9 bases between. CDR3 length: 13 amino acids. In DNA form, the CDR3 reads TGCGCCAGCAGCTTAGCCCCTCCAGAGACCCAGTACTTC. Encoded protein: CASSLAPPETQYF. The full variable domain, in which reference TRBV5-1 and TRBJ2-5 provide the parts outside the CDR3, is KAGVTQTPRYLIKTRGQQVTLSCSPISGHRSVSWYQQTPGQGLQFLFEYFSETQRNKGNFPGRFSGRQFSNSRSEMNVSTLELGDSALYLCASSLAPPETQYFGPGTRLLVL.

The J gene is TRBJ2-4, the V gene TRBV13; 7 positions agree with TRBD2. The V segment lost 5 bases and the J segment 8 bases; nucleotides outside the gene matches: 12. This CDR3 has 15 amino acids. From germline, CDR1 is PRHDT and CDR2 FYEKMQ (reference sequence). CDR3 loop: CASSPAAGTGDIQYF. CDR3 DNA sequence: TGTGCCAGCAGCCCGGCAGCGGGGACGGGGGACATTCAGTACTTC.

This clonotype occurred many times. V and J are TRBV5-6 and TRBJ2-1; no firm D call. Trimming shortened V by 3 bases and J by 3 bases, and 13 bases separated the two germline ends. Germline CDR1 SGHDT, CDR2 YYEEEE. This CDR3 is 15 amino acids long. CDR3 DNA: TGTGCCAGCAGCTCCACCGACTGGGACTACAATGAGCAGTTCTTC. As protein: CASSSTDWDYNEQFF.

This clonotype was found a few times. The chain employs TRBV11-2 and TRBJ1-2; D is unresolved. The length of the CDR3 is 11 residues. Germline assignment: CDR1 SGHAT and CDR2 FQNNGV. V shed 0 bases and J shed 7 bases, with 3 bases lying between them. CDR3 amino acids: CASSLEGGYTF. In DNA, the CDR3 is TGTGCCAGCAGCTTAGAAGGTGGCTACACCTTC.

V usage is TRBV19 and J usage is TRBJ2-7; 12 bases map to TRBD2. J was trimmed by 0 bases and V by 3 bases; bases with no gene match: 0. Germline V gives CDR1 LNHDA, CDR2 SQIVND (reference sequence). The CDR3 totals 15 residues. Written as DNA, the CDR3 is TGTGCCAGTAGTATGACTAGCGGGAGCTCCTACGAGCAGTACTTC. This sequence encodes CASSMTSGSSYEQYF.

CDR3: CASSSTGTTPQYF. The CDR3 DNA sequence: TGTGCCAGCAGCTCCACAGGGACTACCCCGCAGTATTTT. The V and J genes are TRBV27 and TRBJ2-3; tentatively, D is TRBD2 (7 bases). CDR3 size: 13 residues. Trimming cost V 6 bases and J 10 bases, with 17 bases left between them. Looked up from germline, CDR1 is MNHEY and CDR2 is SMNVEV (reference sequence).

The gene calls are TRBV20-1 and TRBJ2-7; TRBD2 matches 9 bases. The V segment lost 3 bases and the J segment 4 bases; nucleotides outside the gene matches: 7. Germline V gene data show CDR1 as DFQATT and CDR2 as SNEGSKA (reference sequence). This CDR3 comprises 14 residues. CDR3 bases: TGCAGTGCTAGGGGACTAGCTAACGCGTACGAGCAGTACTTC. Its translation: CSARGLANAYEQYF.

There are a few counts of this clonotype. This chain uses TRBV6-1 with TRBJ1-2; 8 bases align to TRBD1. This CDR3 contains 15 residues. Losses at the gene ends were 7 bases for V and 3 bases for J; bases not matched to a gene: 10. Per the germline V gene, CDR1 is MNHNS and CDR2 is SASEGT. The CDR3: CASTRTGRGDYGYTF. The CDR3 bases are TGTGCCAGCACCCGGACAGGGAGAGGCGACTATGGCTACACCTTC.

V usage is TRBV6-5 and J usage is TRBJ2-1, with D uncertain. The CDR3 runs to 15 residues. The germline V gene encodes CDR1 MNHEY and CDR2 SVGAGI. V was shortened by 7 bases and J by 6 bases, with 19 bases between the two germline ends. This CDR3 is CASTRRVGYINEQFF. The CDR3 region has the DNA TGTGCCAGCACCCGCCGGGTCGGCTACATCAATGAGCAGTTCTTC.

This clonotype was observed many times. This chain joins TRBV5-1 and TRBJ1-2, with D possibly matching TRBD1 (5 bases). The CDR3 loop spans 13 amino acids. CDR1 is SGHRS, CDR2 YFSETQ, per germline. V was pared by 0 bases and J by 7 bases, with 10 bases between. Here the CDR3 DNA reads TGCGCCAGCAGCTTGGCGCTGGGGCTTGGCTACACCTTC. Translating it yields CASSLALGLGYTF.